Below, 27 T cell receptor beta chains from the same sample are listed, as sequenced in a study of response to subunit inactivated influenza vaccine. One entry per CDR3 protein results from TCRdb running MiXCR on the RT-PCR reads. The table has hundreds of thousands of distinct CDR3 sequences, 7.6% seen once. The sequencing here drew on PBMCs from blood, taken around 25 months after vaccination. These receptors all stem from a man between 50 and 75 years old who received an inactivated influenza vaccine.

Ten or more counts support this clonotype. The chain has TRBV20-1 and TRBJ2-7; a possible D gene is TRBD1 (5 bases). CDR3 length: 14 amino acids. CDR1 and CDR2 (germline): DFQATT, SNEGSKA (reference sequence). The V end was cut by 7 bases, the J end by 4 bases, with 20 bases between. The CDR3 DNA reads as TGCAGTGTGACGGATAGGGGTTTTACTTACGAGCAGTACTTC. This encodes CSVTDRGFTYEQYF.

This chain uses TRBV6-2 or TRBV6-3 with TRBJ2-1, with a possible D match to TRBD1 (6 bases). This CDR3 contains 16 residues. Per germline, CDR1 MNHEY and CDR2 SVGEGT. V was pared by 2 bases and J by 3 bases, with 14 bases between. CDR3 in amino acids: CASSYSRTADYNEQFF. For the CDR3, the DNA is TGTGCCAGCAGTTACAGCCGGACAGCAGACTACAATGAGCAGTTCTTC.

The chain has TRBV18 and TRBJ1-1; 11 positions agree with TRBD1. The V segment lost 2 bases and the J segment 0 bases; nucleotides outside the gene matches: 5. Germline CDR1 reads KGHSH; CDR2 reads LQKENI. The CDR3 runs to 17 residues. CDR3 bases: TGTGCCAGCTCACCAACCCGGACAGGGGGCATGAACACTGAAGCTTTCTTT. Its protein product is CASSPTRTGGMNTEAFF.

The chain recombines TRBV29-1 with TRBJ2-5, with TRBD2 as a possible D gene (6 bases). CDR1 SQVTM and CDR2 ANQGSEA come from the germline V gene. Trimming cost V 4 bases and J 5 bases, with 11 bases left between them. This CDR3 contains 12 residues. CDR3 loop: CSVVGGRETQYF. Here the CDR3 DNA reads TGCAGCGTTGTGGGGGGACGGGAGACCCAGTACTTC.

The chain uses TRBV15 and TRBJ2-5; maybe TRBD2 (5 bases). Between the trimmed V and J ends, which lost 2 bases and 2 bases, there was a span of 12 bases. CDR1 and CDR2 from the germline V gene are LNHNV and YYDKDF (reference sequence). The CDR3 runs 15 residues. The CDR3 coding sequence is TGTGCCACCAGCAGACCGGGATGGGGACAAGAGACCCAGTACTTC. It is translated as CATSRPGWGQETQYF.

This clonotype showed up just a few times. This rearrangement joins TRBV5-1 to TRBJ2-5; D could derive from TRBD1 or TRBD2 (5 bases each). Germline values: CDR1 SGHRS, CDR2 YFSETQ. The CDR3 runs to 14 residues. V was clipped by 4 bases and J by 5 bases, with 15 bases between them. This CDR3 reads CASSPGTLRETQYF. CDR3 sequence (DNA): TGCGCCAGCAGCCCGGGGACCTTACGGGAGACCCAGTACTTC.

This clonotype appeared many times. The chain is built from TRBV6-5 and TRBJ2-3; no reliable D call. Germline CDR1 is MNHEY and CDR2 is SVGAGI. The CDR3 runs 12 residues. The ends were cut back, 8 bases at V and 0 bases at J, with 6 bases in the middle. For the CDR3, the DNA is TGTGCCAGCGCCGGGAGCACAGATACGCAGTATTTT. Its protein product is CASAGSTDTQYF.

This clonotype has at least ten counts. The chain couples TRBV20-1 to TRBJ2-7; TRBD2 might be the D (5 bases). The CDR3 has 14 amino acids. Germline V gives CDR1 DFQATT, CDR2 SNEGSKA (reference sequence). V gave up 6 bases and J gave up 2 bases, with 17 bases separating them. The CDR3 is CSAPRTGSPYEQYF. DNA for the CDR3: TGCAGTGCCCCTAGAACGGGGAGCCCCTACGAGCAGTACTTC.

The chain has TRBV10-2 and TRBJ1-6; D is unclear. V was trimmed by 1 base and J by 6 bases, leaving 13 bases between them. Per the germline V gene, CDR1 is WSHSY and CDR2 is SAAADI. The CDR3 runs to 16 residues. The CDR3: CASSELRRASNSPLHF. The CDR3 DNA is TGCGCCAGCAGTGAGTTGCGGAGGGCCTCTAATTCACCCCTCCACTTT.

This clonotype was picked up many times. The CDR3 nucleotides are TGTGCCAGCAGCTTATCTAGTAGTGGGCAGTACTTC. This gives the protein CASSLSSSGQYF. This sequence joins TRBV7-9 and TRBJ2-7, with D hard to call. This CDR3 is 12 amino acids long. Trimming took off 2 bases at V and 9 bases at J, with 11 bases between the two ends. Germline-derived CDR1 and CDR2 are SEHNR and FQNEAQ (reference sequence).

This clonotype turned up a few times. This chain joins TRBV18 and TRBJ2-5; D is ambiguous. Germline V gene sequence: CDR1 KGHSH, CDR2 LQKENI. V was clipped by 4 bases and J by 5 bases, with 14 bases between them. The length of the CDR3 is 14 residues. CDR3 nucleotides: TGTGCCAGCTCACTGTCAGCCGGTCCGGAGACCCAGTACTTC. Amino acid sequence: CASSLSAGPETQYF. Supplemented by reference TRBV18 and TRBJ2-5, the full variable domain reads NAGVMQNPRHLVRRRGQEARLRCSPMKGHSHVYWYRQLPEEGLKFMVYLQKENIIDESGMPKERFSAEFPKEGPSILRIQQVVRGDSAAYFCASSLSAGPETQYFGPGTRLLVL.

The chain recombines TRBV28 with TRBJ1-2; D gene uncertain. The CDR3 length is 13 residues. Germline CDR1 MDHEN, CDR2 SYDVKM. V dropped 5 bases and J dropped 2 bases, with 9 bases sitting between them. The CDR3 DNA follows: TGTGCCAGCAGTGTCTCGTTCAACTATGGCTACACCTTC. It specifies CASSVSFNYGYTF.

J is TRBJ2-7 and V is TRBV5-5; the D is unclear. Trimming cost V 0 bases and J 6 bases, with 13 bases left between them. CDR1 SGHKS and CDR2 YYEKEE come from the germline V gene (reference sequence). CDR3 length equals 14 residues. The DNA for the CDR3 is TGTGCCAGCAGCTTGGTCGGACCACTGGCCGAGCAGTACTTC. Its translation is CASSLVGPLAEQYF.

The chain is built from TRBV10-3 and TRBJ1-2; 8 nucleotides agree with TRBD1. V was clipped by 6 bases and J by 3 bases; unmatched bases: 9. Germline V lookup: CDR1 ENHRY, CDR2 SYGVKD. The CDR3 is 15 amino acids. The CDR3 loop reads CAISANLQGDYGYTF. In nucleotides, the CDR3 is TGTGCCATCAGCGCAAATCTACAGGGGGACTATGGCTACACCTTC.

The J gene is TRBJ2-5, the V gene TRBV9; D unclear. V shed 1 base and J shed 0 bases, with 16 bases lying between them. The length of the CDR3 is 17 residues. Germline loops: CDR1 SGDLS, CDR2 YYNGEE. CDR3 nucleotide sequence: TGTGCCAGCAGCGTACTTCTGGCAGGACCGTACCAAGAGACCCAGTACTTC. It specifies CASSVLLAGPYQETQYF.

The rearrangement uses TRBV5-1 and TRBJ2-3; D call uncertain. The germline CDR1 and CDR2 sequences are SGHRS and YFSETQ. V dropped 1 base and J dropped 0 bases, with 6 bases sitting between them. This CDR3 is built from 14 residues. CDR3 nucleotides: TGCGCCAGCAGCTTGCCGGCCAGCACAGATACGCAGTATTTT. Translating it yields CASSLPASTDTQYF.

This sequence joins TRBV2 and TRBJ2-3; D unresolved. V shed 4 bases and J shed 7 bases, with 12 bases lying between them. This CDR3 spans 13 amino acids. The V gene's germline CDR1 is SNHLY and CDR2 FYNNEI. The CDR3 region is CASSGPAKNTQYF. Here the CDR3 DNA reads TGTGCCAGCAGTGGCCCTGCCAAGAATACGCAGTATTTT.

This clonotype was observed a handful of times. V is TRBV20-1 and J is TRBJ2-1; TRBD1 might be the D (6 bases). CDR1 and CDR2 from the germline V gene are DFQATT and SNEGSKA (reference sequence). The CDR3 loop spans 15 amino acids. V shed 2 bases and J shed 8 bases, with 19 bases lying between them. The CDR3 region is CSARSSGTPGDEQFF. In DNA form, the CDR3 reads TGCAGTGCTAGATCGTCCGGGACACCAGGCGATGAGCAGTTCTTC.

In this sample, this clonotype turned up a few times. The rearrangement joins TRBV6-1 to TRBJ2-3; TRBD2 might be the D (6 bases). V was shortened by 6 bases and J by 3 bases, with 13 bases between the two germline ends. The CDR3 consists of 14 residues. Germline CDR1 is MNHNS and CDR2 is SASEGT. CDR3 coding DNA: TGTGCCAGCAGCGGCCGGGCGGGAACAGATACGCAGTATTTT. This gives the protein CASSGRAGTDTQYF.

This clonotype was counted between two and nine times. Here the CDR3 reads CASSFPGTKNIQYF. The CDR3 DNA reads as TGTGCCAGCAGCTTCCCGGGAACCAAAAACATTCAGTACTTC. The J gene is TRBJ2-4, the V gene TRBV11-2, with D possibly TRBD2 on 5 matching bases. V lost 3 bases, J lost 2 bases, and 8 bases lay in between. CDR3 length: 14 amino acids. CDR1 and CDR2 (germline): SGHAT, FQNNGV.

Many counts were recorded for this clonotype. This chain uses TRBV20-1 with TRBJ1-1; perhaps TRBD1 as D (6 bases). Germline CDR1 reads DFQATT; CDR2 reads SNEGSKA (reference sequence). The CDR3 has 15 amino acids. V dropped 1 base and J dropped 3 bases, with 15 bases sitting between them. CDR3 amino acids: CSARGSQGAYTEAFF. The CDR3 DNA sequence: TGCAGTGCTAGAGGATCACAGGGAGCTTACACTGAAGCTTTCTTT.

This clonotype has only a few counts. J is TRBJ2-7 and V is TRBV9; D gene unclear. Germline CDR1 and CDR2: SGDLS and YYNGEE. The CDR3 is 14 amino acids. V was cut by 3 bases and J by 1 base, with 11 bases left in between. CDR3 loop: CASSATSPSYEQYF. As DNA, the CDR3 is TGTGCCAGCAGCGCAACCTCTCCGTCCTACGAGCAGTACTTC.

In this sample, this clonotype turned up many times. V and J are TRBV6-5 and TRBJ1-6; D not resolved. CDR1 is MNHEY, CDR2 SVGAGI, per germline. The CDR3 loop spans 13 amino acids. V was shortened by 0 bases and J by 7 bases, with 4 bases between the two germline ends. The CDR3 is CASSYSLNSPLHF. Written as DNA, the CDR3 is TGTGCCAGCAGTTACTCCTTGAATTCACCCCTCCACTTT.

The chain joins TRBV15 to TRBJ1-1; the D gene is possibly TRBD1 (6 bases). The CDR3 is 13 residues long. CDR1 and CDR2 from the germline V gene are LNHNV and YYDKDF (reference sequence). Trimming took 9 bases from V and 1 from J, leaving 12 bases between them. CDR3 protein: CATQGIANTEAFF. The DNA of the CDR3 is TGTGCCACGCAGGGGATAGCGAACACTGAAGCTTTCTTT. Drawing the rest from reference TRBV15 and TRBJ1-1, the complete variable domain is DAMVIQNPRYQVTQFGKPVTLSCSQTLNHNVMYWYQQKSSQAPKLLFHYYDKDFNNEADTPDNFQSRRPNTSFCFLDIRSPGLGDTAMYLCATQGIANTEAFFGQGTRLTVV.

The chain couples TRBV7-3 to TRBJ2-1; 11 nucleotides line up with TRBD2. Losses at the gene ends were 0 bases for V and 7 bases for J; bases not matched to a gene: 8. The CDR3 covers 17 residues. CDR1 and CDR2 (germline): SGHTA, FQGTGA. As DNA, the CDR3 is TGTGCCAGCAGCTTAACCAGACTAGCGGGATCGACAAATGAGCAGTTCTTC. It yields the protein CASSLTRLAGSTNEQFF.

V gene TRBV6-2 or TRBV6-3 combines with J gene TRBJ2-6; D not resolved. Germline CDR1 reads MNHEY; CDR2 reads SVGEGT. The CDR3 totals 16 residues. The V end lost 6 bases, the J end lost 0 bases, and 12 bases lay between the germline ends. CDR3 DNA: TGTGCCAGCAGGTGGGCAGAAGCCTCTGGGGCCAACGTCCTGACTTTC. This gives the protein CASRWAEASGANVLTF.

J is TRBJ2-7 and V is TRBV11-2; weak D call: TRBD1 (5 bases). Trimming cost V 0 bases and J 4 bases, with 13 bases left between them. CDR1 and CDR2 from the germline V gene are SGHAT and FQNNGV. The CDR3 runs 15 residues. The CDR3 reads CASSLELGRQYEQYF. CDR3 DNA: TGTGCCAGCAGCTTAGAGTTGGGGCGCCAGTACGAGCAGTACTTC.